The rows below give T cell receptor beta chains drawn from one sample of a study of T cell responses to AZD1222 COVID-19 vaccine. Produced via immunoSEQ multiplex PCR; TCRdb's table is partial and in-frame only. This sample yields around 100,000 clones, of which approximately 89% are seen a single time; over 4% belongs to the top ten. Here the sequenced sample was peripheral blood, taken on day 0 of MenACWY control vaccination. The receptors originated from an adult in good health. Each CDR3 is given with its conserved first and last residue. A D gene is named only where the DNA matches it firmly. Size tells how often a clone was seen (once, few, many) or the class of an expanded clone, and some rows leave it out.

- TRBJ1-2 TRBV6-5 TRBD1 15 CASSYSGTGGFGYTF TGTGCCAGCAGTTACTCCGGGACAGGGGGTTTTGGCTACACCTTC
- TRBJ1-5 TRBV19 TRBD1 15 CASSIGAGGYQPQHF TGTGCCAGTAGTATAGGGGCAGGGGGGTATCAGCCCCAGCATTTT
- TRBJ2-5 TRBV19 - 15 CASSTSANHQETQYF TGTGCCAGTAGTACTAGCGCAAACCACCAAGAGACCCAGTACTTC
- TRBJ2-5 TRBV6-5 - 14 CASSYTDEGGTQYF TGTGCCAGCAGTTACACGGACGAGGGGGGGACCCAGTACTTC
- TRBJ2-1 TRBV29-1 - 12 CSVDGAYNEQFF TGCAGCGTTGACGGGGCCTACAATGAGCAGTTCTTC
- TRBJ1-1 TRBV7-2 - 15 CASSLLRQGGTEAFF TGTGCCAGCAGCTTACTGCGCCAAGGAGGCACTGAAGCTTTCTTT
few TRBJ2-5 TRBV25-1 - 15 CASSDPGGLMETQYF TGTGCCAGCAGTGACCCAGGGGGACTAATGGAGACCCAGTACTTC
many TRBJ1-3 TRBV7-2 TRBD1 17 CASSSHQGGSGGNTIYF TGTGCCAGCAGCTCCCACCAAGGGGGCAGCGGAGGAAACACCATATATTTT
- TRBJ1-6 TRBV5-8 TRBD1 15 CASSSTGVINSPLHF TGTGCCAGCAGCAGCACAGGGGTGATCAATTCACCCCTCCACTTT
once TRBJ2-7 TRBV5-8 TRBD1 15 CASRYPRWTGGEQYF TGTGCCAGCAGATATCCTCGTTGGACAGGGGGTGAGCAGTACTTC
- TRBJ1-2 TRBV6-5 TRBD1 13 CASSLQGAKGYTF TGTGCCAGCAGTCTACAGGGGGCGAAAGGCTACACCTTC
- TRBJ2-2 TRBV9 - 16 CASSPHRGRDTGELFF TGTGCCAGCAGCCCACACAGGGGGAGGGACACCGGGGAGCTGTTTTTT
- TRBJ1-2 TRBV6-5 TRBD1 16 CASSYGTGGSNYGYTF TGTGCCAGCAGTTACGGGACAGGGGGTTCTAACTATGGCTACACCTTC
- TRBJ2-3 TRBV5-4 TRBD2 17 CASSLAGSSGGTDTQYF TGTGCCAGCAGCTTGGCCGGGTCTAGCGGCGGCACAGATACGCAGTATTTT
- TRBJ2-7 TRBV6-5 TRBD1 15 CASSYSKSGRGGFSF TGTGCCAGCAGTTACTCGAAAAGCGGCAGAGGGGGCTTTTCTTTC
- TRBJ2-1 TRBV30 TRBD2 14 CAWSGLATYNEQFF TGTGCCTGGTCCGGACTAGCGACGTACAATGAGCAGTTCTTC
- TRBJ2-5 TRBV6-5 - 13 CASSYRLQETQYF TGTGCCAGCAGTTACAGGCTCCAAGAGACCCAGTACTTC
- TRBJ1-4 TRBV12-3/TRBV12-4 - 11 CASSLKEKLFF TGTGCCAGCAGTTTGAAAGAAAAACTGTTTTTT
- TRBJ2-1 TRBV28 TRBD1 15 CASSLDRGWRDEQFF TGTGCCAGCAGTCTCGACAGGGGGTGGAGGGATGAGCAGTTCTTC
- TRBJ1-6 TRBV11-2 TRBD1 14 CASSADREGSPLHF TGTGCCAGCAGCGCCGACAGGGAAGGATCACCCCTCCACTTT
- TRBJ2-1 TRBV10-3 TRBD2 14 CAVLTGGSYNEQFF TGTGCCGTCCTAACGGGAGGCTCCTACAATGAGCAGTTCTTC
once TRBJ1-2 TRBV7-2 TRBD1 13 CASSHRDRDGYTF TGTGCCAGCAGCCATAGGGACAGGGATGGCTACACCTTC
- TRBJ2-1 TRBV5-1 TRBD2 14 CASRTSGFYNEQFF TGCGCCAGCAGGACTAGCGGCTTCTACAATGAGCAGTTCTTC
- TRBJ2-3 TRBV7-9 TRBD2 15 CASSLRAGGPDTQYF TGTGCCAGCAGCTTAAGAGCGGGAGGGCCAGATACGCAGTATTTT
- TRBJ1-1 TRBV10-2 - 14 CASISGRRPTEAFF TGCGCCAGCATAAGTGGGCGACGGCCCACTGAAGCTTTCTTT
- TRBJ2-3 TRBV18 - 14 CASSPWADTDTQYF TGTGCCAGCTCACCATGGGCGGACACAGATACGCAGTATTTT
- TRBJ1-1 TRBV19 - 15 CASSTAGAKNTEAFF TGTGCCAGTAGTACTGCGGGAGCCAAGAACACTGAAGCTTTCTTT
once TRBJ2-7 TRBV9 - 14 CASSPQYGGREQYF TGTGCCAGCAGCCCCCAATACGGGGGAAGGGAGCAGTACTTC
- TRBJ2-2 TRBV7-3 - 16 CASSLFSGRASGELFF TGTGCCAGCAGCTTATTTTCGGGGCGGGCATCCGGGGAGCTGTTTTTT
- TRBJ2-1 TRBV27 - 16 CASSLSFLRGWHEQFF TGTGCCAGCAGTTTATCCTTTTTGCGGGGATGGCATGAGCAGTTCTTC
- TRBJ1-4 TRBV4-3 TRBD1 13 CASSQGQGEKLFF TGCGCCAGCAGCCAAGGACAGGGGGAAAAACTGTTTTTT
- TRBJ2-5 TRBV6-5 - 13 CASSNSPTETQYF TGTGCCAGCAGTAACAGCCCCACGGAGACCCAGTACTTC
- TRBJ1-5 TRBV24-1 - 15 CATSDLQGGGQPQHF TGTGCCACCAGTGATTTGCAGGGTGGAGGACAGCCCCAGCATTTT
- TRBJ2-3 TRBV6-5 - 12 CASRIGTDTQYF TGTGCCAGCCGAATAGGCACAGATACGCAGTATTTT
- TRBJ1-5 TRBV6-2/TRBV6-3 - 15 CASSYSGQGNQPQHF TGTGCCAGCAGTTACTCGGGCCAGGGGAATCAGCCCCAGCATTTT
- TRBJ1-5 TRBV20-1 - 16 CSASPGRGLSNQPQHF TGCAGTGCTAGTCCCGGACGTGGATTAAGCAATCAGCCCCAGCATTTT
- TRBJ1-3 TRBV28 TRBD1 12 CAARTGGNTIYF TGTGCCGCCCGGACAGGAGGAAACACCATATATTTT
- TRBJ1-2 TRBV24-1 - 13 CATSQGSNYGYTF TGTGCCACCAGTCAGGGTTCAAACTATGGCTACACCTTC
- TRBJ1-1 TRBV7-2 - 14 CASSLGTSNTEAFF TGTGCCAGCAGCTTAGGGACCTCGAACACTGAAGCTTTCTTT
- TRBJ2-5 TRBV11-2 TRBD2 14 CASTTPGGWETQYF TGTGCCAGCACCACCCCGGGGGGGTGGGAGACCCAGTACTTC
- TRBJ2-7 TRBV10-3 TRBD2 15 CAISPGLAGGLEQYF TGTGCCATCAGCCCGGGACTAGCGGGGGGGCTCGAGCAGTACTTC
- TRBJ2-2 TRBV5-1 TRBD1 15 CASSIRGGFTGELFF TGCGCCAGCAGTATTAGAGGGGGCTTCACCGGGGAGCTGTTTTTT
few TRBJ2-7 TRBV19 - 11 CASSRDLIQYF TGTGCCAGTAGTAGGGACCTTATCCAATACTTC
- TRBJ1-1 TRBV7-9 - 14 CASRTGQPNTEAFF TGTGCCAGCAGAACCGGACAGCCTAACACTGAAGCTTTCTTT
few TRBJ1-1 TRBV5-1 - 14 CASSWRVENTEAFF TGCGCCAGCAGCTGGAGGGTAGAGAACACTGAAGCTTTCTTT
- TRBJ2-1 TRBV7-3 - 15 CASSLTGDGNNEQFF TGTGCCAGCAGCTTAACTGGGGACGGTAACAATGAGCAGTTCTTC
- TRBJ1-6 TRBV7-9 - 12 CASTTGNSPLHF TGTGCCAGCACCACAGGGAACTCACCCCTCCACTTT
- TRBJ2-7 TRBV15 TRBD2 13 CATSRDYTEEQYF TGTGCCACCAGCCGGGACTATACGGAAGAGCAGTACTTC
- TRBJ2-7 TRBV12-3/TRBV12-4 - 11 CASSWNYEQYF TGTGCCAGCAGTTGGAACTACGAGCAGTACTTC
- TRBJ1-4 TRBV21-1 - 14 CASKAAATNEKLFF TGTGCCAGTAAGGCGGCGGCAACTAATGAAAAACTGTTTTTT
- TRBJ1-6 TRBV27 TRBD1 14 CASSLWTGGSPLHF TGTGCCAGCAGCCTCTGGACAGGGGGTTCACCCCTCCACTTT
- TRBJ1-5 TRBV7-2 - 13 CASSRGWSQPQHF TGTGCCAGCAGCAGGGGGTGGAGTCAGCCCCAGCATTTT
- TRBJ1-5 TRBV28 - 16 CASSFGRPYSNQPQHF TGTGCCAGCAGTTTTGGCAGGCCCTATAGCAATCAGCCCCAGCATTTT
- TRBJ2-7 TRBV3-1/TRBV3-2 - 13 CASSYSGASEPYF TGTGCCAGCAGCTACTCGGGAGCCTCGGAACCGTACTTC
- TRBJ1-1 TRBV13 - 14 CASSLGPRVGEAFF TGTGCCAGCAGCTTAGGCCCAAGGGTTGGCGAAGCTTTCTTT
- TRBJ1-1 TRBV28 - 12 CASSLSGTEAFF TGTGCCAGCAGTTTATCCGGGACAGAAGCTTTCTTT
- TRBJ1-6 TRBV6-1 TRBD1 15 CASSETGGANSPLHF TGTGCCAGCAGTGAAACAGGGGGTGCAAATTCACCCCTCCACTTT